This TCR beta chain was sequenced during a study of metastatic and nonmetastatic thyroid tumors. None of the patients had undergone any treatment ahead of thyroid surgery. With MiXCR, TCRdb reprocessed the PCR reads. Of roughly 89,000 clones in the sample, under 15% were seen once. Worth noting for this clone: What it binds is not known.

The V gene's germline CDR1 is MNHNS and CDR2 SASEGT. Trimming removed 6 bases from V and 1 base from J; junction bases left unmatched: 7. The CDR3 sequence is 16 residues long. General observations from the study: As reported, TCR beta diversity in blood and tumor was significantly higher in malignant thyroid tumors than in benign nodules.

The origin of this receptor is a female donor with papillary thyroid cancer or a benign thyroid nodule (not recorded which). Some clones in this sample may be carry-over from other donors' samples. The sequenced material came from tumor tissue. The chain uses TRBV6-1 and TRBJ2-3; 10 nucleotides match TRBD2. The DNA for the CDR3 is TGTGCCAGCAGCGCCTTCCTAGCGGGAGGCACAGATACGCAGTATTTT. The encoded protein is CASSAFLAGGTDTQYF.